What follows describes a single TCR beta chain. Only in-frame clones appear in the TCRdb table, and some are missing; sequencing was by immunoSEQ multiplex PCR. The sample holds about 110,000 clones; 70% to 85% are singletons and the top ten take around 6.2%. The entry originates in a study of control samples from healthy donors and cancer patients. The CDR3 has 14 amino acids. Per the germline V gene, CDR1 is SNHLY and CDR2 is FYNNEI. Trimming cost V 6 bases and J 4 bases; bases outside gene matches: 7. The receptor was isolated from a man younger than 35 in good health. Material: blood. The V and J genes are TRBV2 and TRBJ1-2; 8 bases are a match to TRBD1. The DNA of the CDR3 is TGTGCCAGCAGAGCGACAGGGGTCACCTATGGCTACACCTTC. This encodes CASRATGVTYGYTF.